Sequencing of this T cell receptor (beta chain) was carried out in a study of T cells in Graves' hyperthyroidism and ophthalmopathy. What was amplified from RNA transcripts were TCR beta CDR3 regions. A first-round RT-PCR of the TCR CDR3 used the HTBI primer set. One entry per CDR3 protein, called by TCRdb with MiXCR from the multiplex PCR reads. The repertoire consists of about 560,000 distinct CDR3 sequences, with around 17% occurring once and the leading ten covering about 18%. The study excluded patients with uncontrolled infection, other autoimmune disease, pregnancy or lactation. Sequenced material: blood. This TCR was sampled from a woman under 30 with Graves' hyperthyroidism.

Here the CDR3 DNA reads TGTGCCACCAGTTCCGGAGGCGGCTATGGCTACACCTTC. This encodes CATSSGGGYGYTF. This chain joins TRBV24-1 and TRBJ1-2; the D is unclear. The CDR3 runs 13 residues. Deletions cut 6 bases from V and 4 bases from J, with 11 bases between. CDR1 and CDR2 from the germline V gene are KGHDR and SFDVKD.